These 11 T cell receptor beta chains were sequenced from one sample in a study of blood T cell repertoires in COVID-19. Sequencing was performed with immunoSEQ multiplex PCR; in TCRdb, only in-frame clones are kept and a portion is missing. Here the sample spans under 350,000 clones, approximately 85% being singletons. Input material: peripheral blood. These receptors all stem from a human donor in a cohort sampled during active COVID-19.

The rearrangement joins TRBV9 to TRBJ1-1, with no clear D. CDR3 length equals 13 residues. The V gene lost 3 bases and the J gene lost 3 bases, with 9 bases spanning the gap. Looked up from germline, CDR1 is SGDLS and CDR2 is YYNGEE. The CDR3 loop reads CASSESSYTEAFF. CDR3 in DNA: TGTGCCAGCAGCGAGAGTTCCTACACTGAAGCTTTCTTT.

The genes are TRBV5-6 and TRBJ2-2; D call uncertain. Trimming removed 4 bases from V and 3 bases from J, with 13 bases in between. The CDR3 has 15 amino acids. Germline V gives CDR1 SGHDT, CDR2 YYEEEE. The CDR3 loop reads CASSAPLPDTGELFF. The CDR3 nucleotides read TGTGCCAGCAGCGCGCCCCTACCGGACACCGGGGAGCTGTTTTTT.

The V call is TRBV5-6, the J call TRBJ1-4, with no clear D. V was cut by 0 bases and J by 0 bases, with 6 bases left in between. Germline V lookup: CDR1 SGHDT, CDR2 YYEEEE. This CDR3 contains 15 residues. This chain's CDR3 is CASSLASTTNEKLFF. Here the CDR3 DNA reads TGTGCCAGCAGCTTGGCGAGCACAACTAATGAAAAACTGTTTTTT.

V is TRBV2 and J is TRBJ1-5, with D maybe TRBD1 (6 bases). Trimming took off 6 bases at V and 6 bases at J, with 15 bases between the two ends. Germline CDR1 and CDR2: SNHLY and FYNNEI. The CDR3 consists of 14 residues. This CDR3 reads CASRGGGGPQPQHF. CDR3 DNA sequence: TGTGCCAGCAGAGGGGGAGGGGGGCCTCAGCCCCAGCATTTT.

The chain employs TRBV9 and TRBJ1-1; D ambiguous. The CDR3 totals 13 residues. Germline V gene sequence: CDR1 SGDLS, CDR2 YYNGEE. V was cut by 0 bases and J by 1 base, with 4 bases left in between. In DNA form, the CDR3 reads TGTGCCAGCAGCGTAGTCCAGAACACTGAAGCTTTCTTT. Translation gives CASSVVQNTEAFF.

The chain combines TRBV5-1 with TRBJ1-1; D is unclear. CDR3 length: 17 residues. V lost 2 bases, J lost 0 bases, and 17 bases lay in between. Germline CDR1 reads SGHRS; CDR2 reads YFSETQ. In nucleotides, the CDR3 is TGCGCCAGCAGCTTAGGACTACTCATGAGCATGAACACTGAAGCTTTCTTT. It specifies CASSLGLLMSMNTEAFF. Combining the CDR3 with reference TRBV5-1 and TRBJ1-1 gives the whole variable domain KAGVTQTPRYLIKTRGQQVTLSCSPISGHRSVSWYQQTPGQGLQFLFEYFSETQRNKGNFPGRFSGRQFSNSRSEMNVSTLELGDSALYLCASSLGLLMSMNTEAFFGQGTRLTVV.

V usage is TRBV19 and J usage is TRBJ2-3; D might be TRBD2 (7 bases). Per germline, CDR1 LNHDA and CDR2 SQIVND (reference sequence). V lost 7 bases, J lost 4 bases, and 15 bases lay in between. The CDR3 is 14 amino acids. For the CDR3, the DNA is TGTGCCAGTACCTTCAGGGGAGGGTCAGATACGCAGTATTTT. Encoded protein: CASTFRGGSDTQYF.

The rearrangement uses TRBV25-1 and TRBJ2-1; D is possibly TRBD2 (6 bases). The CDR3 length is 14 residues. Germline lookup yields CDR1 MGHDK and CDR2 SYGVNS. The ends were cut back, 6 bases at V and 9 bases at J, with 18 bases in the middle. CDR3 region: CASSGTHTLGEQFF. The CDR3 coding sequence is TGTGCCAGCAGCGGGACTCATACTTTAGGTGAGCAGTTCTTC.

The rearrangement joins TRBV9 to TRBJ2-7; 8 nucleotides align to TRBD1. Losses at the gene ends were 0 bases for V and 2 bases for J; bases not matched to a gene: 4. The germline V gene encodes CDR1 SGDLS and CDR2 YYNGEE. The CDR3 is 15 residues long. This CDR3 is CASSVDTGGTYEQYF. The CDR3 coding sequence is TGTGCCAGCAGCGTAGATACAGGGGGTACCTACGAGCAGTACTTC.

The V and J genes are TRBV19 and TRBJ1-2, with TRBD1 matching 8 bases. CDR3 length equals 14 residues. Losses at the gene ends were 3 bases for V and 1 base for J; bases not matched to a gene: 1. Germline-derived CDR1 and CDR2 are LNHDA and SQIVND (reference sequence). The CDR3 region is CASSMDRDNYGYTF. The CDR3 region has the DNA TGTGCCAGTAGTATGGACAGGGATAACTATGGCTACACCTTC.

The chain uses TRBV4-1 and TRBJ1-2; D possibly corresponds to TRBD1 (6 bases). The CDR3 is 14 amino acids. V lost 4 bases, J lost 0 bases, and 9 bases lay in between. The germline V gene has CDR1 MGHRA and CDR2 YSYEKL. The DNA for the CDR3 is TGCGCCAGCAGCCCCACAGGGTCTAACTATGGCTACACCTTC. Translating it yields CASSPTGSNYGYTF.